One and the same sample provided the 14 T cell receptor beta chains below, sequenced in a study of blood T cells in healthy people across ages (dated by TCRdb to about 2015). Library prep was done by 5' RACE. This sample was sequenced with an Illumina HiSeq 2500. A second roughly 7 to 11 cycle PCR used a sample-barcoded 5' primer and a J-beta primer mix. In-frame beta chains were kept once TCRdb had trimmed the public reads at Q25 with fastp and called clones with MiXCR. Rows matching on CDR3 protein sequence are summarized as one entry with the most common DNA and genes. Present in this sample are around 1,700,000 distinct CDR3 sequences, about 30% of which were seen just once. The ten largest make up 7% to 9% of the sample. The source material was blood. The receptors shown here come from a woman aged 30 to 39 in good health.

The chain uses TRBV6-1 and TRBJ2-3; 12 nucleotides line up with TRBD2. The ends lost 3 bases at V and 3 bases at J; junction bases unmatched: 7. Looked up from germline, CDR1 is MNHNS and CDR2 is SASEGT. The CDR3 consists of 17 residues. CDR3 DNA: TGTGCCAGCAGTGATCAACTAGCGGGGGGACGGACAGATACGCAGTATTTT. This codes for CASSDQLAGGRTDTQYF.

The chain couples TRBV20-1 to TRBJ2-1; 8 nucleotides match TRBD2. The CDR3 spans 13 residues. The junction had 7 bases not matched to a gene; V was cut back by 6 bases and J by 6 bases. Germline V lookup: CDR1 DFQATT, CDR2 SNEGSKA (reference sequence). CDR3 sequence reads: CSARTSLANEQFF. CDR3 bases: TGCAGTGCCCGGACTAGCTTAGCCAATGAGCAGTTCTTC.

In this sample, this clonotype turned up a few times. The germline gene is not matched at one end of the junction; a read error may be the cause. The chain joins TRBV12-3 or TRBV12-4 to TRBJ2-3, with 12 bases identical to TRBD2. The CDR3 is 15 amino acids. CDR3 sequence reads: CTSRMTSGSTDTQYF. The CDR3 DNA follows: TGTACCAGCAGGATGACTAGCGGGAGTACAGATACGCAGTATTTT.

This clonotype has a count of ten or more. The chain recombines TRBV3-1 with TRBJ2-7; D might be TRBD1 or TRBD2, each matching 5 bases. This CDR3 is built from 14 residues. Per the germline V gene, CDR1 is LGHDT and CDR2 is YNNKEL (reference sequence). V lost 4 bases to trimming and J lost 6 bases, with 16 bases between them. This CDR3 is CASSLLGALGEQYF. CDR3 sequence (DNA): TGTGCCAGCAGCCTGCTCGGGGCGCTTGGCGAGCAGTACTTC.

The J gene is TRBJ1-1, the V gene TRBV12-3 or TRBV12-4, with TRBD1 identical over 7 bases. CDR3 length: 15 residues. V was clipped by 4 bases and J by 1 base; unmatched bases: 6. The CDR3 loop is CASSYSHRGNTEAFF. CDR3 bases: TGTGCCAGCAGTTACTCTCACAGGGGGAACACTGAAGCTTTCTTT.

This chain joins TRBV5-1 and TRBJ2-7; D is unclear. The CDR3 spans 14 residues. V lost 4 bases to trimming and J lost 1 base, with 12 bases between them. Germline lookup yields CDR1 SGHRS and CDR2 YFSETQ. Written as DNA, the CDR3 is TGCGCCAGCAGCATGACGGCCGGGTCCTACGAGCAGTACTTC. It is translated as CASSMTAGSYEQYF.

The rearrangement joins TRBV2 to TRBJ2-3, with D unclear. The CDR3 has 15 amino acids. The germline CDR1 and CDR2 sequences are SNHLY and FYNNEI. Trimming stripped 6 bases from V and 0 bases from J, with 13 bases between. The CDR3 is CASSEEQASTDTQYF. Here the CDR3 DNA reads TGTGCCAGCAGCGAGGAGCAGGCGAGCACAGATACGCAGTATTTT.

J is TRBJ2-7 and V is TRBV18; D unclear. This CDR3 region has 13 residues. Germline V gene data show CDR1 as KGHSH and CDR2 as LQKENI. The V end lost 3 bases, the J end lost 6 bases, and 12 bases lay between the germline ends. The CDR3 loop reads CASSPPQRAEQYF. Written as DNA, the CDR3 is TGTGCCAGCTCACCGCCTCAGAGAGCCGAGCAGTACTTC.

The rearrangement uses TRBV10-1 and TRBJ2-5; 8 nucleotides align to TRBD2. The CDR3 has 15 amino acids. Germline V gene sequence: CDR1 WNHNN, CDR2 SYGVQD (reference sequence). Losses at the gene ends were 0 bases for V and 11 bases for J; bases not matched to a gene: 11. The CDR3 bases are TGCGCCAGCAGTGAGTCCTCAGCGGGAGTTCGGGAGCAGTACTTC. Protein: CASSESSAGVREQYF.

Concerning this clonotype: A much larger clone differs from this one at a single base, so this may be a read error. The chain carries TRBV29-1 and TRBJ2-7, with 10 positions matching TRBD1. V lost 0 bases and J lost 2; bases outside the gene matches: 7. The CDR3 is 16 amino acids. Germline V gene data show CDR1 as SQVTM and CDR2 as ANQGSEA. This chain's CDR3 is CSVEDLPGQGTYEQYF. For the CDR3, the DNA is TGCAGCGTTGAAGATCTCCCGGGACAGGGGACCTACGAGCAGTACTTC.

This clonotype was observed a handful of times. The CDR3 sequence is CSARTRQGAYNEQFF. DNA for the CDR3: TGCAGTGCTAGGACCCGACAGGGGGCGTACAATGAGCAGTTCTTC. The chain combines TRBV20-1 with TRBJ2-1; 10 positions match TRBD1. CDR3 length: 15 residues. Germline V lookup: CDR1 DFQATT, CDR2 SNEGSKA (reference sequence). Unmatched junction bases numbered 6, after V lost 3 bases and J lost 4 bases.

In this sample, this clonotype turned up a few times. The chain links TRBV9 to TRBJ2-7; TRBD2 matches at 9 bases. The CDR3 totals 15 residues. Germline values: CDR1 SGDLS, CDR2 YYNGEE. The junction had 7 bases not matched to a gene; V was cut back by 0 bases and J by 6 bases. CDR3 loop: CASSVGGRAEGEQYF. The CDR3 nucleotides are TGTGCCAGCAGCGTAGGCGGGAGGGCCGAGGGCGAGCAGTACTTC.

This clonotype was observed a few times. This rearrangement joins TRBV5-6 to TRBJ1-2; maybe TRBD1 (6 bases). Trimming pared 4 bases from V and 0 bases from J, leaving 19 bases between. CDR1 and CDR2 from the germline V gene are SGHDT and YYEEEE. The CDR3 spans 17 residues. The chain's CDR3 is CASSNVAIQGANYGYTF. The CDR3 nucleotides are TGTGCCAGCAGCAATGTCGCGATACAGGGAGCTAACTATGGCTACACCTTC.

This clonotype appeared a few times. A much larger clone sits a single nucleotide away, making a read error possible. Here the CDR3 reads CAISGGLAGGSEQFF. In DNA form, the CDR3 reads TGTGCCATCAGTGGGGGACTAGCGGGAGGGTCTGAGCAGTTCTTC. The rearrangement joins TRBV10-3 to TRBJ2-1, with 16 bases that match TRBD2. V gave up 4 bases and J gave up 9 bases; unmatched junction bases: 3. The CDR3 covers 15 residues. CDR1 ENHRY and CDR2 SYGVKD come from the germline V gene.